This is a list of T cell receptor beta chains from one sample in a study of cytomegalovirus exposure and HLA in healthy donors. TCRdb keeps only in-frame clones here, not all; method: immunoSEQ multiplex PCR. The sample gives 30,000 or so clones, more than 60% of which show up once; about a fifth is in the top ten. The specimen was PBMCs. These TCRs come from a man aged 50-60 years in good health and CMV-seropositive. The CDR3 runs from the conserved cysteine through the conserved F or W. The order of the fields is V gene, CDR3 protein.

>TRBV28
CASSKNLGNTIYF
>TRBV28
CASSPGAGGLWDEQFF
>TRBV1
CTSSTRTSGREGEQFF
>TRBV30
CAWSPRWAGELFF
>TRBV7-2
CASSLVGQAGHSPLHF
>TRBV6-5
CASSYSNGRSDTQYF
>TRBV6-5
CASSRGGQETQYF
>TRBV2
CASSPDRGSEAFF
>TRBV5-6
CASSLSGTGVNYGYTF
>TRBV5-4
CALGGPNTGELFF
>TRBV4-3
CASLTGFYEQYF
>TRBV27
CASSSRDEQFF